This T cell receptor beta chain was observed in a study of T cell responses to AZD1222 COVID-19 vaccine. Germline V gene sequence: CDR1 MNHNS, CDR2 SASEGT. The CDR3 spans 12 residues. The germline V and J ends were trimmed by 5 bases and 4 bases, with 8 bases remaining between them. This clone was seen a single time. Only in-frame clones appear in the TCRdb table, and some are missing; sequencing was by immunoSEQ multiplex PCR. The data contain 95,000 to 110,000 clones, around 89% of them singletons. The sequenced sample was peripheral blood, obtained on day 0 of AZD1222 vaccination. The rearrangement uses TRBV6-1 and TRBJ1-1; a possible D gene is TRBD1 (6 bases). The receptor was derived from an adult in good health. In DNA form, the CDR3 reads TGTGCCAGCAGTTCAGGGGCCACTGAAGCTTTCTTT. Translating gives CASSSGATEAFF.